This T cell receptor (beta chain) was profiled in a study of blood T cell repertoires in COVID-19. Across the study: Some COVID-19 samples were acute and others convalescent; all came from the United States, Italy and Spain. Sample material is recorded as cDNA or gDNA derived from T cells, B-cell-depleted T cells, or PBMCs.

The authors' processing: Counts of nucleated cells, estimated from reference gene primer amplification, were obtained. Produced via immunoSEQ multiplex PCR; TCRdb's table is partial and in-frame only. The V and J calls and clone size come from that table; D and trimming were worked out from the DNA. The table has under 100,000 clones, about nine tenths seen once. Patients of the Seattle cohort, enrolled during active infection, were followed longitudinally. The CDR3 has 17 residues. With 5 bases removed from V and 5 bases from J, the gap between germline ends came to 22 bases. Germline CDR1 PRHDT, CDR2 FYEKMQ (reference sequence).

Input material: peripheral blood. The rearrangement uses TRBV13 and TRBJ2-1, with TRBD2 as a possible D gene (7 bases). This receptor was taken from a man aged 55 to 70 with COVID-19, enrolled during active disease. The CDR3 is CASSRSRYGGANNEQFF. In DNA, the CDR3 is TGTGCCAGCAGCCGCTCCCGGTATGGGGGGGCAAACAATGAGCAGTTCTTC.